Described below is a single T cell receptor (beta chain) sequence and its context. This entry belongs to a study of blood T cells in healthy people across ages. Together with a sample-barcoded 5' primer, a J-beta primer mix was included in a second PCR lasting about 7 to 11 cycles. In TCRdb, the 5' RACE reads were re-called with MiXCR into one record per CDR3 protein. The sample carries 850,000 to 1,100,000 distinct CDR3 sequences, 35% to 40% recorded once. In terms of origin and age, donors were healthy Caucasian individuals from Russia aged roughly 6 to 95. Total RNA extraction produced at least 5.5 micrograms (per sample) for the study. Germline V gene lookup returns CDR1 MNHNS and CDR2 SASEGT. The CDR3 spans 15 residues. J gave up 6 bases and V 1 base, and 4 bases lay outside the gene matches.

This clonotype originated in a man younger than 35 in good health. Sequenced input: blood. The chain carries TRBV6-1 and TRBJ1-1; 11 bases fit TRBD1. The CDR3 reads CASSEVGQGGSEAFF. The CDR3 DNA reads as TGTGCCAGCAGTGAAGTGGGACAGGGGGGATCTGAAGCTTTCTTT.